At least ten counts were recorded for the clone carrying this T cell receptor (beta chain). This sample is part of a study of CD8+CD57+ T cells in acquired aplastic anemia. Germline CDR1 reads LGHDT; CDR2 reads YNNKEL (reference sequence). Unmatched junction bases numbered 5, after V lost 1 base and J lost 3 bases. The CDR3 length is 16 residues. Genomic DNA served as template for TCR beta VDJ and CDR3 profiling. TCRdb re-called the reads through MiXCR, storing one row per CDR3 protein. The sample includes 250,000 to 300,000 distinct CDR3 sequences, 45% to 70% of them seen just once. The rearrangement links TRBV3-1 to TRBJ2-2; 7 bases agree with TRBD2. The sequenced material came from sorted CD4+, CD8+, or CD8+CD57+ T cells (not recorded which) from PBMCs. This clonotype was sampled from a human donor with severe aplastic anemia or a healthy control (not recorded which). The CDR3 here is CASSQALTSHTGELFF. In nucleotides, the CDR3 is TGTGCCAGCAGCCAAGCCCTGACTAGCCACACCGGGGAGCTGTTTTTT.